The source of this T cell receptor beta chain is a study of molecular identifiers for immune sequencing clone quantification. TCRdb used MiXCR to reprocess the PCR reads, holding one entry per CDR3 protein. The repertoire holds some 590,000 distinct CDR3 sequences, with 25% as singletons. This clonotype was seen only a few times. The clonotype originates from a human donor in good health. Some libraries in this study had Jurkat cell RNA spiked in. The sequenced sample consisted of naive CD8+ T cells from blood, with Jurkat cell RNA spiked in. Regarding subset: FACS-sorted CD8+CD4-CCR7+CD45RA+ naive T cells.

CDR3 residues: CSARDEGESQDTQYF. The CDR3 DNA follows: TGCAGTGCTAGAGACGAGGGGGAGTCTCAAGATACGCAGTATTTT. The genes are TRBV20-1 and TRBJ2-3, with D possibly being TRBD1 (6 bases). Germline lookup yields CDR1 DFQATT and CDR2 SNEGSKA (reference sequence). The V end lost 0 bases, the J end lost 5 bases, and 15 bases lay between the germline ends. The length of the CDR3 is 15 residues.